The clone carrying this TCR beta chain has just a few counts. What it binds is unknown. The data were obtained in a study of beta chain features in type 1 diabetes. Overall study findings and caveats: Researchers cautioned that cDNA sequencing could over-represent cells with high TCR expression. All four CD4+ subsets from Type 1 diabetes patients carried moderately but significantly shorter TCRB CDR3s.

Isolated RNA was reverse transcribed in full, so expressed TCRB transcripts were sequenced. Produced via immunoSEQ multiplex PCR; TCRdb's table is partial and in-frame only. In the table there are some 270,000 clones, 12% to 15% of which are singletons. The CDR3 spans 12 residues. In germline, CDR1 is SNHLY, CDR2 FYNNEI. The authors obtained over 95% purity in all sorted populations. The TCR was taken from a woman in her forties in good health. Sequenced sample: naive CD4+ T cells from blood. This chain connects TRBV2 to TRBJ2-7, with a weak D call TRBD1 (5 bases). The CDR3 nucleotides read TGTTCTTCCTGCAGGGACTCCTACGAGCAGTACTTC. Its protein is CSSCRDSYEQYF.